Listed below are T cell receptor beta chains from one sample, sequenced in a study of somatic mutations in cytotoxic T cells in rheumatoid arthritis. Sequenced by immunoSEQ multiplex PCR; TCRdb stores in-frame clones only, minus some. The sample includes approximately 20,000 clones, roughly 87% seen only once; the top ten take roughly a tenth. Sequences were obtained from CD8+ T cells sorted from blood. The receptors come from a woman aged 45-65 years in good health. CDR3s include the opening cysteine and the closing phenylalanine or tryptophan. A D gene is named only where the DNA matches it firmly. Not all rows give a size; the values are once, few, many and, for expanded clones, a class.

J | size | V | D | CDR3 | DNA
TRBJ2-7 | - | TRBV27 | TRBD2 | CASSSLAGGYEQYF | TGTGCCAGCAGTTCCCTCGCGGGAGGTTACGAGCAGTACTTC
TRBJ2-1 | once | TRBV7-9 | TRBD1 | CASSYRDRVFNEQFF | TGTGCCAGCAGCTACCGGGACAGGGTTTTCAATGAGCAGTTCTTC
TRBJ2-1 | - | TRBV5-4 | TRBD1 | CASSLGGQGGPHNEQFF | TGTGCCAGCAGCTTAGGGGGACAGGGTGGTCCACACAATGAGCAGTTCTTC
TRBJ1-6 | - | TRBV30 | - | CAWSYDRPWNNSPLHF | TGTGCCTGGAGTTACGACAGGCCCTGGAATAATTCACCCCTCCACTTT
TRBJ1-1 | - | TRBV25-1 | - | CASSTRAQSEAFF | TGTGCCAGCAGTACCCGGGCCCAGAGTGAAGCTTTCTTT
TRBJ2-2 | - | TRBV6-4 | - | CASSGKGTTGELFF | TGTGCCAGCAGTGGGAAGGGCACCACCGGGGAGCTGTTTTTT
TRBJ2-1 | - | TRBV18 | - | CASSPGAAGFRDEQFF | TGTGCCAGCTCACCGGGGGCAGCGGGGTTTAGGGATGAGCAGTTCTTC
TRBJ2-2 | - | TRBV13 | TRBD1 | CASSYHLDRAGELFF | TGTGCCAGCAGCTACCACCTTGACAGGGCCGGGGAGCTGTTTTTT
TRBJ1-1 | once | TRBV19 | - | CASSQEPPDAEAFF | TGTGCCAGTAGTCAGGAACCGCCGGATGCTGAAGCTTTCTTT
TRBJ2-5 | - | TRBV11-2 | - | CASSLGSHSGETQYF | TGTGCCAGCAGCTTAGGGAGCCATAGTGGAGAGACCCAGTACTTC
TRBJ1-1 | - | TRBV7-6 | - | CASSLGEVNTEAFF | TGTGCCAGCAGCTTAGGGGAGGTGAACACTGAAGCTTTCTTT
TRBJ2-1 | - | TRBV9 | - | CASSVEFDEQFF | TGTGCCAGCAGCGTAGAATTCGATGAGCAGTTCTTC
TRBJ2-2 | - | TRBV7-6 | TRBD2 | CASSLGLAGKAGELFF | TGTGCCAGCAGCTTGGGACTAGCGGGAAAGGCCGGGGAGCTGTTTTTT
TRBJ2-7 | - | TRBV14 | - | CASSPDYEQYF | TGTGCCAGCAGTCCCGACTACGAGCAGTACTTC
TRBJ1-1 | - | TRBV29-1 | - | CSVERGSGTEAFF | TGCAGCGTTGAGCGGGGAAGCGGCACTGAAGCTTTCTTT
TRBJ1-2 | - | TRBV5-1 | - | CASSSEGAQQDGYTF | TGCGCCAGCAGCTCCGAGGGAGCACAGCAGGATGGCTACACCTTC
TRBJ2-1 | - | TRBV10-1 | TRBD1 | CASSETGGQEQFF | TGCGCCAGCAGTGAGACAGGGGGACAAGAGCAGTTCTTC
TRBJ2-7 | - | TRBV7-2 | - | CASSAPLGSYEQYF | TGTGCCAGCAGCGCCCCGTTGGGCTCCTACGAGCAGTACTTC
TRBJ2-1 | once | TRBV19 | TRBD2 | CASSPRAGGPYNEQFF | TGTGCCAGTAGTCCCCGAGCGGGAGGGCCTTACAATGAGCAGTTCTTC
TRBJ2-1 | - | TRBV2 | TRBD2 | CASSPWTREGDEQFF | TGTGCCAGCAGTCCCTGGACTAGGGAGGGCGATGAGCAGTTCTTC
TRBJ2-6 | - | TRBV4-3 | - | CASSQTPDSGANVLTF | TGCGCCAGCAGCCAAACCCCCGACTCTGGGGCCAACGTCCTGACTTTC
TRBJ2-1 | - | TRBV19 | - | CASSIGLVHGPGEQFF | TGTGCCAGTAGTATCGGCCTAGTGCATGGCCCCGGTGAGCAGTTCTTC
TRBJ1-1 | - | TRBV28 | TRBD1 | CASSSIDRGRGWKAFF | TGTGCCAGCAGTTCGATAGACAGGGGGCGTGGGTGGAAAGCTTTCTTT
TRBJ2-7 | - | TRBV7-9 | - | CASSLGSYEQYF | TGTGCCAGCAGCTTGGGGTCCTACGAGCAGTACTTC
TRBJ1-1 | - | TRBV5-4 | - | CASSGTHGQTEAFF | TGTGCCAGCAGCGGGACGCATGGCCAAACTGAAGCTTTCTTT
TRBJ1-2 | few | TRBV13 | - | CASSLRGSDYGYTF | TGTGCCAGCAGCTTAAGGGGCTCTGACTATGGCTACACCTTC
TRBJ2-7 | - | TRBV7-8 | - | CASSVGYSYEQYF | TGTGCCAGCAGCGTAGGATATTCTTACGAGCAGTACTTC
TRBJ2-3 | - | TRBV6-1 | - | CASSSYDSTDTQYF | TGTGCCAGCAGCTCATACGACTCAACAGATACGCAGTATTTT
TRBJ2-5 | medium-sized | TRBV27 | - | CASSLSPGTQSGQYF | TGTGCCAGCAGTTTATCGCCCGGGACCCAGAGCGGCCAGTACTTC
TRBJ1-5 | - | TRBV30 | - | CAWSFRNSNQPQHF | TGTGCCTGGAGTTTCAGGAATAGCAATCAGCCCCAGCATTTT
TRBJ1-3 | - | TRBV27 | - | CASSLTGTLGNTIYF | TGTGCCAGCAGTTTAACCGGGACGTTAGGAAACACCATATATTTT
TRBJ2-7 | medium-sized | TRBV6-5 | TRBD2 | CASTHSALAGDEQYF | TGTGCCAGCACCCACTCGGCGCTAGCGGGAGACGAGCAGTACTTC
TRBJ1-6 | - | TRBV30 | TRBD1 | CAWSESAGGNSPLHF | TGTGCCTGGAGTGAATCTGCAGGGGGGAATTCACCCCTCCACTTT
TRBJ2-2 | - | TRBV6-5 | - | CASSYLEENTGELFF | TGTGCCAGCAGTTACCTTGAGGAAAACACCGGGGAGCTGTTTTTT
TRBJ2-7 | once | TRBV27 | TRBD1 | CASSGTGSYEQYF | TGTGCCAGCAGTGGGACAGGGTCCTACGAGCAGTACTTC
TRBJ2-5 | - | TRBV19 | TRBD2 | CASSITGGAGPQETQYF | TGTGCCAGTAGTATCACCGGGGGGGCAGGCCCCCAAGAGACCCAGTACTTC
TRBJ2-2 | - | TRBV12-5 | - | CASGLGTGNTGELFF | TGTGCTAGTGGTTTAGGGACCGGGAACACCGGGGAGCTGTTTTTT
TRBJ2-5 | - | TRBV2 | - | CASRGEPLGGPQETQYF | TGTGCCAGCAGGGGGGAGCCCCTTGGGGGGCCCCAAGAGACCCAGTACTTC
TRBJ1-1 | few | TRBV11-2 | - | CASSLSGATEAFF | TGTGCCAGCAGCTTATCAGGGGCCACTGAAGCTTTCTTT
TRBJ2-7 | - | TRBV7-6 | TRBD1 | CASSLSQGSSSYEQYF | TGTGCCAGCAGCTTATCACAGGGGTCCTCATCCTACGAGCAGTACTTC
TRBJ2-2 | - | TRBV7-8 | TRBD2 | CASSLFPSGEDTGELFF | TGTGCCAGCAGCTTGTTTCCGAGCGGGGAGGACACCGGGGAGCTGTTTTTT
TRBJ1-2 | - | TRBV7-2 | TRBD1 | CASSSRDRPHYGYTF | TGTGCCAGCAGCTCAAGGGACAGACCACACTATGGCTACACCTTC
TRBJ2-1 | - | TRBV19 | - | CASSIEVGPGGEQFF | TGTGCCAGTAGTATTGAAGTGGGACCAGGTGGTGAGCAGTTCTTC
TRBJ2-7 | - | TRBV21-1 | - | CASSSQGGGTYEQYF | TGTGCCAGCAGCTCCCAAGGGGGGGGCACCTACGAGCAGTACTTC
TRBJ2-7 | - | TRBV7-9 | - | CASSTFLARSYEQYF | TGTGCCAGCAGCACCTTCCTAGCGCGATCCTACGAGCAGTACTTC
TRBJ2-7 | - | TRBV11-2 | - | CASSSSRYEQYF | TGTGCCAGCAGCTCGAGTCGCTACGAGCAGTACTTC